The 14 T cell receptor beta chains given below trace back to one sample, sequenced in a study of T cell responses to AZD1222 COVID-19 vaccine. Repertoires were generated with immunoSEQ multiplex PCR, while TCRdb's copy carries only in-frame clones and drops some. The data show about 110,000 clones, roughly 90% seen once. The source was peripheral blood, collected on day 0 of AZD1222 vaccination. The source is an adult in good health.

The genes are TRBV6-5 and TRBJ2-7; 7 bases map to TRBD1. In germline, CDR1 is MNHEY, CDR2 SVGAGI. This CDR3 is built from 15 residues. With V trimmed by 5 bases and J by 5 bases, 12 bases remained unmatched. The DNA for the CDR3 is TGTGCCAGCAGTCTTAACAGGGGTGTTAGAGACGAGCAGTACTTC. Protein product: CASSLNRGVRDEQYF.

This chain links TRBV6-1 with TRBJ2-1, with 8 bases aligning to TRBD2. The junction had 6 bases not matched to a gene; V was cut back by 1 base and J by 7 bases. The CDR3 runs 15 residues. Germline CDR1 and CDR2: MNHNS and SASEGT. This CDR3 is CASSEVIGTRNEQFF. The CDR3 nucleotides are TGTGCCAGCAGTGAAGTTATTGGGACTAGGAATGAGCAGTTCTTC.

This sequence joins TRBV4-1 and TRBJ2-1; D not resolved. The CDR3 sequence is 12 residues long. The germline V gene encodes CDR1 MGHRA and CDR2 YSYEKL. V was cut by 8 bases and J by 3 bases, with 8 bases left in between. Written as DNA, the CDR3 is TGCGCCAGCCGCTCAGTCTACAATGAGCAGTTCTTC. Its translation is CASRSVYNEQFF.

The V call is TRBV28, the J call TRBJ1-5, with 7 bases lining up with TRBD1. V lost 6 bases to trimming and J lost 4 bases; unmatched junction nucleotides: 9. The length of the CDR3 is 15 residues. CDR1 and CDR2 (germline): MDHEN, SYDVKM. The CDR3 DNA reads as TGTGCCAGCAGCGCTGGACAGGCGCGTAATCAGCCCCAGCATTTT. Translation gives CASSAGQARNQPQHF. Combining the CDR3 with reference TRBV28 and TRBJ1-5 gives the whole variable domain DVKVTQSSRYLVKRTGEKVFLECVQDMDHENMFWYRQDPGLGLRLIYFSYDVKMKEKGDIPEGYSVSREKKERFSLILESASTNQTSMYLCASSAGQARNQPQHFGDGTRLSIL.

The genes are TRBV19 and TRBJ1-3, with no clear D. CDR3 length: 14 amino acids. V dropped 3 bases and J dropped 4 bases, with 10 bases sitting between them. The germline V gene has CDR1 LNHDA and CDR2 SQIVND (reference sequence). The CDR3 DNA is TGTGCCAGTAGTATTGAGGTTACCGGAAACACCATATATTTT. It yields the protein CASSIEVTGNTIYF.

The CDR3 loop reads CASMRLGGSYEQFF. The CDR3 DNA sequence: TGTGCCAGCATGCGACTAGGGGGTTCCTATGAGCAGTTCTTC. This chain joins TRBV28 and TRBJ2-1; tentatively, D is TRBD1 or TRBD2 (6 bases each). V was trimmed by 7 bases and J by 8 bases, leaving 18 bases between them. The CDR3 has 14 amino acids. Germline assignment: CDR1 MDHEN and CDR2 SYDVKM.

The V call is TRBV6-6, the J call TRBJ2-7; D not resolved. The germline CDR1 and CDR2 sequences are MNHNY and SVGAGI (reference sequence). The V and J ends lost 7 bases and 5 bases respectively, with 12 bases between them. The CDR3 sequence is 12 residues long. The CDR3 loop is CASTATSHEQYF. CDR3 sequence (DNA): TGTGCCAGCACAGCCACATCTCACGAGCAGTACTTC.

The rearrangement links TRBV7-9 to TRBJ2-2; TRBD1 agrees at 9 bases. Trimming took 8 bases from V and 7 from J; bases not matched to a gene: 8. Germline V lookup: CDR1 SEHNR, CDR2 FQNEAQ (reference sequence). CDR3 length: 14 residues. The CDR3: CASGLQGAHGELFF. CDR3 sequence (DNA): TGTGCCAGCGGTCTACAGGGGGCTCACGGGGAGCTGTTTTTT.

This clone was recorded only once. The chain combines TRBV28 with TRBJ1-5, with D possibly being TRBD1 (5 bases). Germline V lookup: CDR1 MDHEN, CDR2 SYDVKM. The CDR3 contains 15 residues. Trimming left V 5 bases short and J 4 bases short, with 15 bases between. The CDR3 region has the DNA TGTGCCAGCAGTCGAGCGGGGGACGGGAATCAGCCCCAGCATTTT. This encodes CASSRAGDGNQPQHF.

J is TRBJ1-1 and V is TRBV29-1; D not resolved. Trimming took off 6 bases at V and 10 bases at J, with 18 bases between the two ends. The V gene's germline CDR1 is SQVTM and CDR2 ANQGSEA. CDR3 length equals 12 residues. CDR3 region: CSVVSSGVGAFF. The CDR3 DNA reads TGCAGCGTCGTCAGTAGTGGGGTAGGAGCTTTCTTT.

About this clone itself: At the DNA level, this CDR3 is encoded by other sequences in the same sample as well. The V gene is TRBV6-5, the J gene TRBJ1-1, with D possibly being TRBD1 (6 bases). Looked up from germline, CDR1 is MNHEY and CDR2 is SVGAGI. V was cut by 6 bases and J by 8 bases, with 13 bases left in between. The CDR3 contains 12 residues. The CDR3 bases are TGTGCCAGCAGGGGGGGGCTGCAAGAAGCTTTCTTT. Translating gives CASRGGLQEAFF.

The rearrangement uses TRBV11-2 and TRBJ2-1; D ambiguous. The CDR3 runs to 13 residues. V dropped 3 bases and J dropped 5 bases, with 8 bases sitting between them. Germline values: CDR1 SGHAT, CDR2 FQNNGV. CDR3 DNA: TGTGCCAGCAGCTTCGACGGAGACAATGAGCAGTTCTTC. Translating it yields CASSFDGDNEQFF.

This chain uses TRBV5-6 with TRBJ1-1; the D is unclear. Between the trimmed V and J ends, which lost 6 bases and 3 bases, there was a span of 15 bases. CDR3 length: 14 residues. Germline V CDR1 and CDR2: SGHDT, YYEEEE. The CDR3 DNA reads TGTGCCAGCAACCCGGCGGGGAGGGACACTGAAGCTTTCTTT. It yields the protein CASNPAGRDTEAFF.

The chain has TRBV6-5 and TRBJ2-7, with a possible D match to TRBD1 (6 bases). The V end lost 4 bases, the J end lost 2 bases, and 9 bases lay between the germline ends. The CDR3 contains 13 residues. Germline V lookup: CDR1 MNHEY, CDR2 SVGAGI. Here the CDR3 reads CASSWGQTYEQYF. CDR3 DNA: TGTGCCAGCAGTTGGGGACAAACCTACGAGCAGTACTTC.